This entry features one TCR beta chain sequence. The target antigen is unknown. The data were taken from a study of T cell responses to AZD1222 COVID-19 vaccine. This CDR3 spans 14 amino acids. The V segment lost 3 bases and the J segment 1 base; nucleotides outside the gene matches: 2. Germline V gene lookup returns CDR1 SNHLY and CDR2 FYNNEI. Produced via immunoSEQ multiplex PCR; TCRdb's table is partial and in-frame only. The sample has 100,000 to 150,000 clones, approximately 91% seen once. Notes on the study in general: Nearly half of spike-specific TCRs reportedly go after variant regions that carry no mutations. Donors were chiefly white British, with a greater number of females, and clonal diversity was perhaps underestimated. Baseline antibody screening turned up just six or seven seropositive AZD1222 recipients.

The origin of this receptor is an adult in good health. This chain joins TRBV2 and TRBJ1-1; 7 bases agree with TRBD1. The sample was peripheral blood, taken on day 0 of AZD1222 vaccination. The CDR3 DNA sequence: TGTGCCAGCAGTGACAGGGGGTGGAACACTGAAGCTTTCTTT. This codes for CASSDRGWNTEAFF.